A single T cell receptor (beta chain) is shown here with its context. Its antigen is still unknown. No much larger clonotype is one base removed from it; base qualities were not supplied. The data stem from a study of T cells in localized non-small cell lung cancer (dated by TCRdb to the early 2020s). The study in broad terms: The study examined T cell repertoires in a few hundred patients with early-stage NSCLC and compared tumors with uninvolved tumor-adjacent lungs. Of the NSCLC patients, around 130 were male and roughly 110 were female, and the mean age was around 70 years. The cohort comprised 236 treatment-naïve NSCLC patients with resected, localized lung tumors. The paper as a whole reports these results and caveats: A median of 57 of the top 100 tumor clones turned up in the paired uninvolved adjacent lung, and approximately 30 of those clones also ranked among the top 100 of that same adjacent lung. Because the study design was exploratory, TCR variables were selected using unadjusted p-values without false-discovery rate correction. Uninvolved tumor-adjacent lung showed the highest T cell clonality, higher than tumor, which suggests more focused antigenic responses in the adjacent lung. Higher blood T cell density associated with longer overall survival, while higher adjacent-lung clonality associated with shorter survival. Multi-region tumor sequencing was not performed, so intratumor heterogeneity could not be excluded.

CDR1 and CDR2, per the germline V gene, are SGHRS and YFSETQ. The CDR3, cysteine through phenylalanine, is 17 amino acids long. Only the CDR3 DNA is retained, 51 bases long and in frame from the first base. Ends trimmed: V by 4 bases, J by 4 bases; bases unmatched to a gene: 8. At diagnosis, tumor, uninvolved tumor-adjacent lung and peripheral blood were collected and then preserved as a mix of FFPE and fresh-frozen material. Blood samples were analyzed as peripheral blood mononuclear cells for TCR repertoire profiling. TCR beta CDR3 regions were sequenced from DNA using the immunoSEQ Assay. The authors' analysis ran thus. To compute T cell density, TCR beta template counts were normalized to usable DNA, which was estimated by amplifying housekeeping genes. The preseqR package was used to estimate richness by extrapolating to 400,000 templates for PBMC samples and to 120,000 templates for tissue samples. Clonality was taken to be one minus Pielou's evenness. Differential abundance testing on productive amino-acid clonotypes, with a minimum total count of 5 and an alpha of 0.1, was used to identify tissue-enriched TCRs. The Jaccard Index and the Morisita Overlap Index were used to measure how much the repertoires overlapped between compartments. GLIPH grouped TCR beta CDR3s together with public tetramer-defined viral CDR3s, and a viral motif had to include at least three viral sequences and show V-gene enrichment. Not all clones reach the TCRdb copy of this immuneACCESS table, which keeps in-frame sequences only. Checked studies attribute under half of the gap to unresolved V genes and leave the rest unexplained. The V and J calls and clone size come from that table; D and trimming were worked out from the DNA. The sample data list approximately 76,000 clones, and 80% of these were observed just once. The top ten constitute less than 9.5% of the sample.

The sample consisted of peripheral blood, taken before any cancer treatment. This sequence originates from a female donor older than 55 with stage I lung adenocarcinoma. This sequence uses TRBV5-1 and TRBJ2-5, with TRBD2 identical over 15 junction bases. The CDR3 region has the sequence CASSLWTSGGASETQYF. The bases are TGCGCCAGCAGCCTTTGGACTAGCGGGGGGGCCTCAGAGACCCAGTACTTC.